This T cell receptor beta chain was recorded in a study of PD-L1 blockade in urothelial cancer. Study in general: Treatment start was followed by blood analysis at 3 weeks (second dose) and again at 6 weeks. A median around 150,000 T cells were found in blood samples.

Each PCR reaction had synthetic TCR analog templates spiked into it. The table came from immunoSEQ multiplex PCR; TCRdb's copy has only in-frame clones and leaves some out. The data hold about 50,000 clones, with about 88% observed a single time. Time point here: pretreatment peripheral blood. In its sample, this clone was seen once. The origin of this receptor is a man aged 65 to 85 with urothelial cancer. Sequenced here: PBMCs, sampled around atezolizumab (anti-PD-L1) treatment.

The chain's CDR3 is CASSNGEGQGYGYTF. DNA for the CDR3: TGTGCCAGCAGTAACGGAGAGGGACAGGGTTATGGCTACACCTTC. J is TRBJ1-2 and V is TRBV6-5; TRBD1 matches 9 bases. Germline V gene lookup returns CDR1 MNHEY and CDR2 SVGAGI. The CDR3 length is 15 residues. The J segment lost 5 bases and the V segment lost 5 bases, leaving 9 bases of the junction unmatched.